This TCR beta chain stems from a study of T cell repertoires in cytomegalovirus infection. Study summary: Well-studied HLA-B-restricted CMV epitopes were used in the study alongside recently identified HLA-C-restricted ones. Shared public TCR beta signatures pointed to both CMV infection and a matching HLA type. General study findings and limits: Totalled public TCR beta family frequency picked out people who carried CMV plus the relevant HLA. Within the response measured ex vivo, HLA-C-restricted CMV-specific TCR beta clonotypes were dominant.

TCRdb re-called the reads with MiXCR, one entry per CDR3 protein. Here the sample spans approximately 770,000 distinct CDR3 sequences, approximately 32% being singletons. For this clonotype: The target antigen is unknown.

Losses at the gene ends were 9 bases for V and 7 bases for J; bases not matched to a gene: 6. The CDR3 runs to 13 residues. CDR1 and CDR2 from the germline V gene are MNHNY and SVGAGI (reference sequence). The chain joins TRBV6-6 to TRBJ2-2, with 9 bases fitting TRBD1. The TCR sequence derives from a human donor in good health (CMV status not recorded). Some clones in this sample may be carry-over from other donors' samples. The material sequenced was cultured CD8+ T cells from PBMCs, taken from culture after CMV antigen stimulation. The CDR3 sequence: CASDYRGHGELFF. CDR3 sequence (DNA): TGTGCCAGTGATTACAGGGGGCACGGGGAGCTGTTTTTT.